The following is a T cell receptor (beta chain) sequence with its context. Its antigen is not identified. Arm-PCR of CDR3 regions with iRepertoire HTBI primers generated TCR beta libraries. Each CDR3 protein gets one entry after TCRdb re-called the multiplex PCR reads with MiXCR. Here the sample spans about 470,000 distinct CDR3 sequences, around 21% being singletons. The germline CDR1 and CDR2 sequences are SQVTM and ANQGSEA. The CDR3 loop spans 15 amino acids. V gave up 3 bases and J gave up 4 bases; unmatched junction bases: 5. These data originate in a study of regulatory T cells in long-lasting Graves disease. Study observations and caveats: Persistent Graves' cases showed lower TCR diversity than newly diagnosed cases. Fewer public clonotypes were shared by new patients (roughly 910) than by persistent patients (about 2,700).

Time point indicated: persistent/refractory GD, antithyroid drugs over 5 years with positive TRAb. Isolated PBMC RNA provided the starting material for the TCR library. The diagnosis of Graves' disease used American Thyroid Association guidelines. Peripheral blood, at 7.5 to 9 milliliters, went into EDTA tubes. The TCR originated in a female donor with Graves disease. The chain carries TRBV29-1 and TRBJ2-6, with TRBD1 matching over 8 bases. This sample comprised peripheral blood mononuclear cells (PBMCs), obtained when the disease was refractory, from a patient treated with antithyroid drugs. CDR3 DNA sequence: TGCAGCGTTGATCAGGGGGCGGAGGGGGCCAACGTCCTGACTTTC. It is translated as CSVDQGAEGANVLTF. Looking up the rest from reference TRBV29-1 and TRBJ2-6 gives the full variable domain: SAVISQKPSRDICQRGTSLTIQCQVDSQVTMMFWYRQQPGQSLTLIATANQGSEATYESGFVIDKFPISRPNLTFSTLTVSNMSPEDSSIYLCSVDQGAEGANVLTFGAGSRLTVL.